This T cell receptor (beta chain) was obtained from a study of blood T cell repertoires in COVID-19. The wider study: The samples span acute and convalescent COVID-19 from the United States, Italy and Spain. T cells, B-cell-depleted T cells, or PBMCs provided the cDNA or gDNA that served as material.

Sequencing used immunoSEQ multiplex PCR; TCRdb keeps in-frame clones, though not all of them. The data contain approximately 210,000 clones, around 88% of them singletons. Deletions cut 1 base from V and 0 bases from J, with 6 bases between. CDR3 size: 13 residues. Per the germline V gene, CDR1 is SQVTM and CDR2 is ANQGSEA. The sequence was obtained from a woman in her forties or fifties with acute or convalescent COVID-19. Sample: peripheral blood. The chain recombines TRBV29-1 with TRBJ2-5, with D unresolved. As DNA, the CDR3 is TGCAGCGTTGAAGTGACAAACCAAGAGACCCAGTACTTC. Encoded protein: CSVEVTNQETQYF.